These 26 T cell receptor beta chains were sequenced from one sample in a study of Graves' ophthalmopathy and Graves' hyperthyroidism (dated 2018 in TCRdb). Sequencing was carried out with an Illumina HiSeq 2000. For repertoire sequencing, the TCR beta CDR3 regions were amplified from RNA transcripts. The first round was an RT-PCR using HTBI primers with the Qiagen OneStep RT-PCR kit, and this first round was followed by a second-round multiplex PCR, then size selection and purification. TCRdb handled the public reads itself, with Q25 trimming in fastp and clone calling in MiXCR, and kept productive beta chains. Each record represents a unique CDR3 protein, reported with the most common genes and DNA among its rows. The sample table lists some 400,000 distinct CDR3 sequences, around 18% of them with a count of one. Approximately 1.4% of the sample goes to the ten largest clones. Sequenced: peripheral blood. The origin of the receptors is a woman younger than 35 with Graves' ophthalmopathy. Donor details come from another sample of the same person, matched by shared clones.

This clonotype was picked up many times. V usage is TRBV30 and J usage is TRBJ1-2, with TRBD1 as a possible D gene (5 bases). Trimming removed 8 bases from V and 4 bases from J, with 14 bases in between. The CDR3 length is 12 residues. CDR1 GTSNPN and CDR2 SVGIG come from the germline V gene (reference sequence). The CDR3 is CARQHGGYGYTF. CDR3 in DNA: TGTGCCAGGCAACATGGGGGCTATGGCTACACCTTC.

This clonotype was found many times. The chain joins TRBV30 to TRBJ2-5; 12 bases map to TRBD2. V lost 3 bases to trimming and J lost 5 bases; unmatched junction nucleotides: 13. Germline CDR1 and CDR2: GTSNPN and SVGIG (reference sequence). This CDR3 comprises 17 residues. In DNA, the CDR3 is TGTGCCTGGAGCCTCTCCCTTTGGACTAGCGGGATCGAGACCCAGTACTTC. Its protein product is CAWSLSLWTSGIETQYF.

The V and J genes are TRBV27 and TRBJ2-7; D uncertain. The CDR3 loop spans 14 amino acids. Deletions cut 6 bases from V and 6 bases from J, with 18 bases between. Looked up from germline, CDR1 is MNHEY and CDR2 is SMNVEV (reference sequence). The CDR3 coding sequence is TGTGCCAGCAGGGACGGGCAGGACGGCATCGAGCAGTACTTC. Protein: CASRDGQDGIEQYF.

Ten or more counts support this clonotype. The chain combines TRBV3-1 with TRBJ2-5; 13 bases line up with TRBD2. CDR1 is LGHDT and CDR2 is YNNKEL in the germline V gene (reference sequence). The V segment lost 3 bases and the J segment 1 base; nucleotides outside the gene matches: 5. The CDR3 is made up of 17 amino acids. As DNA, the CDR3 is TGTGCCAGCAGCCACCGACGGACTAGCGGGGGCCAAGAGACCCAGTACTTC. Protein sequence: CASSHRRTSGGQETQYF.

This clonotype was detected ten times or more. V and J are TRBV6-2 or TRBV6-3 and TRBJ2-2; D is perhaps TRBD1 or TRBD2 (5 bases each). CDR3 length: 13 residues. Trimming stripped 5 bases from V and 5 bases from J, with 9 bases between. Germline V gives CDR1 MNHEY, CDR2 SVGEGT. The CDR3 bases are TGTGCCAGCAGTCCCAGGGAGACCGGGGAGCTGTTTTTT. Protein: CASSPRETGELFF.

The J gene is TRBJ1-2, the V gene TRBV6-1; D unclear. This CDR3 contains 14 residues. Per germline, CDR1 MNHNS and CDR2 SASEGT. V lost 5 bases and J lost 2, with 12 bases in between. As DNA, the CDR3 is TGTGCCAGCAGTCCCCTCGGACGGAACTATGGCTACACCTTC. It codes for CASSPLGRNYGYTF.

This clonotype showed up many times. The rearrangement links TRBV7-2 to TRBJ1-2; no reliable D call. This CDR3 has 13 amino acids. V was shortened by 4 bases and J by 4 bases, with 10 bases between the two germline ends. CDR1 and CDR2 (germline): SGHTA, FQGNSA. The CDR3 sequence: CASSSDRLYGYTF. CDR3 bases: TGTGCCAGCAGCTCGGACCGCCTCTATGGCTACACCTTC. Combining the CDR3 with reference TRBV7-2 and TRBJ1-2 gives the whole variable domain GAGVSQSPSNKVTEKGKDVELRCDPISGHTALYWYRQSLGQGLEFLIYFQGNSAPDKSGLPSDRFSAERTGGSVSTLTIQRTQQEDSAVYLCASSSDRLYGYTFGSGTRLTVV.

In its sample, this clonotype was seen many times. The chain couples TRBV5-1 to TRBJ2-7, with TRBD2 matching 7 bases. V trimming: 7 bases; J trimming: 2 bases; junction bases outside the gene matches: 15. The CDR3 is 16 amino acids. Germline V gives CDR1 SGHRS, CDR2 YFSETQ. CDR3 amino acids: CASHPGGVADAYEQYF. The CDR3 nucleotides are TGCGCCAGCCACCCTGGGGGGGTGGCAGACGCCTACGAGCAGTACTTC.

This clonotype was counted at least ten times. This may be a read error: a much more frequent sequence differs by one nucleotide. The rearrangement links TRBV9 to TRBJ2-7; D possibly corresponds to TRBD1 (6 bases). The CDR3 has 11 residues. V lost 5 bases to trimming and J lost 6 bases, with 9 bases between them. Per germline, CDR1 SGDLS and CDR2 YYNGEE. The CDR3 region is CASRHRVEQYF. CDR3 DNA sequence: TGTGCCAGCAGACACAGGGTCGAGCAGTACTTC.

This clonotype was counted many times. This chain uses TRBV30 with TRBJ2-7; D is perhaps TRBD1 or TRBD2 (6 bases each). Trimming took off 6 bases at V and 4 bases at J, with 19 bases between the two ends. The CDR3 loop spans 14 amino acids. Germline V gene sequence: CDR1 GTSNPN, CDR2 SVGIG (reference sequence). CDR3 loop: CACTPGHGGYEQYF. The DNA for the CDR3 is TGTGCCTGTACACCGGGACACGGGGGATACGAGCAGTACTTC.

In the case of this clonotype: The junction shows a germline mismatch at one end, possibly a read error. The chain couples TRBV5-1 to TRBJ2-7; D not resolved. The CDR3 is made up of 13 amino acids. Germline assignment: CDR1 SGHRS and CDR2 YFSETQ. CDR3 bases: TGCGCCACCAGCCCCGGACGGAACTACGAGCAGTACTTC. It encodes CATSPGRNYEQYF.

This chain uses TRBV28 with TRBJ1-5; D may be TRBD1 (5 bases). This CDR3 is 16 amino acids long. Germline V gene data show CDR1 as MDHEN and CDR2 as SYDVKM. The V gene lost 3 bases and the J gene lost 0 bases, with 12 bases spanning the gap. The CDR3 reads CASSFFRTISNQPQHF. As DNA, the CDR3 is TGTGCCAGCAGTTTTTTCCGGACAATTAGCAATCAGCCCCAGCATTTT.

At least ten counts were recorded for this clonotype. The V call is TRBV29-1, the J call TRBJ1-1; the D gene is possibly TRBD1 (6 bases). Trimming took 4 bases from V and 6 from J, leaving 12 bases between them. The CDR3 sequence is 12 residues long. Germline CDR1 is SQVTM and CDR2 is ANQGSEA. In DNA form, the CDR3 reads TGCAGCGTTGCGCAGGGGAGGGCTGAAGCTTTCTTT. Translation: CSVAQGRAEAFF.

Ten or more counts support this clonotype. The CDR3 protein is CSALVPYRSTEAFF. For the CDR3, the DNA is TGCAGTGCTCTAGTGCCTTACAGGTCCACTGAAGCTTTCTTT. The gene calls are TRBV20-1 and TRBJ1-1, with D perhaps matching TRBD1 (5 bases). Germline V gene data show CDR1 as DFQATT and CDR2 as SNEGSKA (reference sequence). The CDR3 loop spans 14 amino acids. V shed 5 bases and J shed 4 bases, with 17 bases lying between them.

The chain recombines TRBV3-1 with TRBJ2-5; 7 bases match TRBD1. After removal of 4 bases from V and 2 bases from J, the junction contained 4 bases not matched to a gene. The CDR3 is made up of 14 amino acids. Germline-derived CDR1 and CDR2 are LGHDT and YNNKEL (reference sequence). The CDR3 is CASSRRTGQETQYF. Written as DNA, the CDR3 is TGTGCCAGCAGCCGAAGGACAGGACAAGAGACCCAGTACTTC.

This clonotype has ten or more counts. This sequence joins TRBV7-2 and TRBJ1-2; D gene uncertain. Between the trimmed V and J ends, which lost 5 bases and 2 bases, there was a span of 9 bases. CDR1 SGHTA and CDR2 FQGNSA come from the germline V gene. There are 13 residues in the CDR3. The CDR3 here is CASSADNNYGYTF. For the CDR3, the DNA is TGTGCCAGCAGCGCTGACAACAACTATGGCTACACCTTC.

The chain uses TRBV2 and TRBJ1-5; TRBD1 matches 8 bases. The CDR3 extends over 16 amino acids. Per the germline V gene, CDR1 is SNHLY and CDR2 is FYNNEI. V was pared by 0 bases and J by 4 bases, with 5 bases of the junction left unmatched. The DNA for the CDR3 is TGTGCCAGCAGTGAAGCGACGACAGGGGCAAATCAGCCCCAGCATTTT. Translated, it gives CASSEATTGANQPQHF.

This clonotype was observed a single time. The rearrangement uses TRBV28 and TRBJ2-7; weak D call: TRBD2 (5 bases). The germline V gene encodes CDR1 MDHEN and CDR2 SYDVKM. The CDR3 covers 13 residues. V was pared by 8 bases and J by 4 bases, with 15 bases between. The CDR3 loop reads CASYKGEAYEQYF. In nucleotides, the CDR3 is TGTGCCAGCTACAAGGGAGAAGCGTACGAGCAGTACTTC.

This clonotype was recorded many times. The chain uses TRBV15 and TRBJ1-5; 7 nucleotides match TRBD1. Germline-derived CDR1 and CDR2 are LNHNV and YYDKDF (reference sequence). The CDR3 contains 15 residues. V was pared by 5 bases and J by 0 bases, with 4 bases of the junction left unmatched. CDR3: CATSEGTDSNQPQHF. For the CDR3, the DNA is TGTGCCACCAGCGAGGGGACAGATAGCAATCAGCCCCAGCATTTT. Together with reference TRBV15 and TRBJ1-5, the CDR3 gives the full variable domain: DAMVIQNPRYQVTQFGKPVTLSCSQTLNHNVMYWYQQKSSQAPKLLFHYYDKDFNNEADTPDNFQSRRPNTSFCFLDIRSPGLGDTAMYLCATSEGTDSNQPQHFGDGTRLSIL.

This clonotype was observed at least ten times. A single base separates this from a much larger clone, so it may be a read error. This CDR3 fails to terminate in the conserved phenylalanine or tryptophan, so it likely reflects a read error. The chain employs TRBV6-5 and TRBJ1-3; weak D call: TRBD1 (5 bases). The V gene's germline CDR1 is MNHEY and CDR2 SVGAGI. Between the trimmed V and J ends, which lost 1 base and 2 bases, there was a span of 6 bases. The CDR3 has 14 amino acids. For the CDR3, the DNA is TGTGCCAGCAGTTACTTGGGGGCTGGAAACACCATATATCTT. It yields the protein CASSYLGAGNTIYL.

Many counts were recorded for this clonotype. This chain joins TRBV4-3 and TRBJ2-5; 12 nucleotides agree with TRBD2. V was clipped by 2 bases and J by 9 bases; unmatched bases: 7. Germline CDR1 reads LGHNA; CDR2 reads YSLEER. CDR3 length: 15 amino acids. CDR3: CASSQLAGGPTPQYF. For the CDR3, the DNA is TGCGCCAGCAGCCAACTAGCGGGGGGGCCGACCCCCCAGTACTTC.

The gene calls are TRBV6-1 and TRBJ1-2; D remains unclear. Germline lookup yields CDR1 MNHNS and CDR2 SASEGT. Trimming removed 7 bases from V and 8 bases from J, with 17 bases in between. The CDR3 contains 13 residues. This CDR3 is CASTNDVGFGYTF. CDR3 DNA sequence: TGTGCCAGCACCAATGATGTGGGTTTCGGCTACACCTTC.

This clonotype was seen many times. The chain couples TRBV4-3 to TRBJ2-5; D may be TRBD2 (6 bases). CDR1 and CDR2 from the germline V gene are LGHNA and YSLEER. The CDR3 totals 15 residues. V dropped 0 bases and J dropped 4 bases, with 12 bases sitting between them. CDR3 DNA sequence: TGCGCCAGCAGCCAAGAGTTAGGAGGGCGAGAGACCCAGTACTTC. This translates into CASSQELGGRETQYF.

This clonotype came up many times. The chain has TRBV24-1 and TRBJ2-2; D ambiguous. V gave up 3 bases and J gave up 6 bases, with 13 bases separating them. CDR1 KGHDR and CDR2 SFDVKD come from the germline V gene. The CDR3 loop spans 15 amino acids. The chain's CDR3 is CATSDTDPGPGELFF. The DNA for the CDR3 is TGTGCCACCAGTGATACGGACCCCGGTCCCGGGGAGCTGTTTTTT.

This clonotype was picked up many times. The chain recombines TRBV29-1 with TRBJ2-5; 7 bases align to TRBD2. This CDR3 is 11 amino acids long. Germline lookup yields CDR1 SQVTM and CDR2 ANQGSEA. V gave up 4 bases and J gave up 9 bases; unmatched junction bases: 5. The CDR3 sequence: CSVVGSGAQYF. The DNA of the CDR3 is TGCAGCGTTGTCGGGAGCGGGGCCCAGTACTTC.

This clonotype showed up many times. The chain combines TRBV2 with TRBJ1-5; D unresolved. The length of the CDR3 is 15 residues. Deletions cut 4 bases from V and 7 bases from J, with 17 bases between. CDR1 and CDR2 from the germline V gene are SNHLY and FYNNEI. The DNA of the CDR3 is TGTGCCAGCAGTGCGGCGGTGGCCAGGTTACAGCCCCAGCATTTT. This gives the protein CASSAAVARLQPQHF.